This T cell receptor (beta chain) emerged from a study of T cells in Graves' hyperthyroidism and ophthalmopathy. The study, taken as a whole, reports: A model of 13 V-J features distinguished ophthalmopathy from stable hyperthyroidism.

TCR beta CDR3 sequences were amplified from RNA transcripts. HTBI primers were the set used in a first-round RT-PCR of the TCR CDR3. TCRdb passed the multiplex PCR reads through MiXCR, listing each CDR3 protein once. The top ten clones hold approximately 49% of a sample with roughly 500,000 distinct CDR3 sequences, 20% to 25% of them seen once. In the ophthalmopathy cohort, Clinical Activity Score was at least 3, NOSPECS grade at least 4, and duration under 3 months. This CDR3 region has 16 residues. The germline gives CDR1 MNHEY, CDR2 SVGEGT. The J segment lost 2 bases and the V segment lost 2 bases, leaving 9 bases of the junction unmatched. This clonotype was seen a few times. Its antigen is unknown.

This clonotype was sampled from a woman in her 70s with Graves' ophthalmopathy. Material for sequencing was blood. The gene calls are TRBV6-2 or TRBV6-3 and TRBJ2-7; 7 nucleotides match TRBD1. DNA for the CDR3: TGTGCCAGCAGTTACACGCCAGGACAGGTGGCCTACGAGCAGTACTTC. It encodes CASSYTPGQVAYEQYF.